This is a list of T cell receptor beta chains from one sample in a study of cytomegalovirus exposure and HLA in healthy donors. Method: immunoSEQ multiplex PCR; TCRdb's copy keeps in-frame clones and lacks some. This sample has fewer than 130,000 clones, with approximately 90% found just once. The material sequenced was PBMCs. All receptors come from a woman between 18 and 29 years old in good health and CMV-seronegative. Each CDR3 is given with its conserved first and last residue. Fields, in order: clone size, J gene, D gene, V gene, CDR3 DNA, CDR3 protein. D genes are given only for firm matches. A clone size is listed for some rows: how often the clone was seen (once, few, many), or a class if it is expanded.

. TRBJ2-7 TRBD2 TRBV7-9 TGTGCCAGCAGCAATCTAGCGGGAGCCTGGGAGCAGTACTTC CASSNLAGAWEQYF
. TRBJ2-3 TRBD2 TRBV28 TGTGCCGGAACCCCCGGGACTAGCGGGGTAGGAGATACGCAGTATTTT CAGTPGTSGVGDTQYF
. TRBJ2-5 TRBD1 TRBV6-5 TGTGCCAGCAGTTACTCGATGGGACAGGGTGGCCAGTACTTC CASSYSMGQGGQYF
. TRBJ2-7 . TRBV28 TGTGCCAGCAGCTTTCAGAACTACGAGCAGTACTTC CASSFQNYEQYF
. TRBJ1-1 . TRBV7-2 TGTGCCAGCAGCTTCGGGGTTACGACTGAAGCTTTCTTT CASSFGVTTEAFF
. TRBJ2-5 . TRBV7-3 TGTGCCAGCAGGGTCCAGGTCGAAGAGACCCAGTACTTC CASRVQVEETQYF
. TRBJ2-7 . TRBV7-2 TGTGCCAGCAGCTTAGGTTACGGGGGCGAGCAGTACTTC CASSLGYGGEQYF
. TRBJ2-6 TRBD1 TRBV13 TGTGCCAGCAGCGAACGGGGACAGGGGGCGGCTGGGGCCAACGTCCTGACTTTC CASSERGQGAAGANVLTF
. TRBJ2-7 . TRBV5-1 TGCGCCAGCAGCGTTCGGGACACGTCCTACGAGCAGTACTTC CASSVRDTSYEQYF
. TRBJ1-2 TRBD1 TRBV4-2 TGTGCCAGCAGCCAAGAAGCTACAGGGGCATATGGCTACACCTTC CASSQEATGAYGYTF
. TRBJ2-1 TRBD1 TRBV4-2 TGTGCCAGCAGCCAAGAAGGGACAGGGTCGGATGAGCAGTTCTTC CASSQEGTGSDEQFF
. TRBJ1-1 . TRBV7-2 TGTGCCAGCAGCTTACGGCGAGAGGATAACACTGAAGCTTTCTTT CASSLRREDNTEAFF
once TRBJ2-1 TRBD1 TRBV9 TGTGCCAGCAGCGCCGACAGGGTAGAGCAGTTCTTC CASSADRVEQFF
. TRBJ1-2 TRBD1 TRBV5-1 TGCGCCAGCAGCTTGGCTCCAAGGACAGGGGGGGACTATGGCTACACCTTC CASSLAPRTGGDYGYTF
. TRBJ2-7 . TRBV27 TGTGCCAGCGGAGTTAGGCCCACCGGGGGGCGCTCCTACGAGCAGTACTTC CASGVRPTGGRSYEQYF
. TRBJ1-2 TRBD1 TRBV6-6 TGTGCCAGCAGTTCCCCCCCGGGACAGGGCAATGGCTACACCTTC CASSSPPGQGNGYTF
. TRBJ1-5 . TRBV7-9 TGTGCCAGCAGCTTAGTGGGGAGTGGCAATCAGCCCCAGCATTTT CASSLVGSGNQPQHF
. TRBJ2-3 TRBD2 TRBV6-1 TGTGCCAGCATCAAGAGACTAGCGGTCGATACGCAGTATTTT CASIKRLAVDTQYF
once TRBJ1-1 . TRBV5-4 TGTGCCAGCAGCCTCTTCGGACAGCCTGAAGCTTTCTTT CASSLFGQPEAFF
. TRBJ1-1 TRBD1 TRBV27 TGTGCCAGCAGCTCCTTAATGGGACAGAGGACTGAAGCTTTCTTT CASSSLMGQRTEAFF
. TRBJ2-3 TRBD2 TRBV5-5 TGTGCCAGCAGCTTATACGACGGGAGGACAGATACGCAGTATTTT CASSLYDGRTDTQYF
. TRBJ1-1 . TRBV27 TGTGCCAGCAGTTTAAGGGGACTCCTTAGAACTGAAGCTTTCTTT CASSLRGLLRTEAFF